One and the same sample provided the 2 T cell receptor beta chains below, sequenced in a study of blood T cell dynamics during melanoma immunotherapy. Time point here: week 3, after first cycle of checkpoint inhibitor. Sequenced by immunoSEQ multiplex PCR; TCRdb stores in-frame clones only, minus some. This table holds around 10,000 clones, 75% to 90% found once. The sample here was blood, taken from a patient treated with checkpoint blockade. These receptor sequences come from a human donor with melanoma.

The chain joins TRBV10-3 to TRBJ2-5, with D possibly being TRBD1 (6 bases). The CDR3 contains 13 residues. Germline CDR1 and CDR2: ENHRY and SYGVKD. Trimming removed 2 bases from V and 5 bases from J, with 9 bases in between. Written as DNA, the CDR3 is TGTGCCATCAGTGAGGGGGGCGGGGAGACCCAGTACTTC. This encodes CAISEGGGETQYF.

This rearrangement joins TRBV7-2 to TRBJ2-1, with D perhaps given as TRBD1 or TRBD2 (5 bases each). The V gene's germline CDR1 is SGHTA and CDR2 FQGNSA. V was trimmed by 6 bases and J by 9 bases, leaving 15 bases between them. The CDR3 has 13 amino acids. CDR3: CASSRDIGGEQFF. CDR3 nucleotides: TGTGCCAGCAGTCGCGATATTGGGGGTGAGCAGTTCTTC.